A selection of T cell receptor beta chains follows, all from one sample in a study of cytomegalovirus exposure and HLA in healthy donors. Libraries were prepared by immunoSEQ multiplex PCR; TCRdb keeps only in-frame clonotypes and omits some of them. Among roughly 80,000 clones listed, 80% were seen once. Sample: PBMCs. These receptors all stem from a male donor in good health and CMV-seronegative. Both conserved end residues are part of each CDR3. A D gene is named only where the DNA matches it firmly. Clone size, where shown, is once, few, many, or a class for clones that have expanded.

v_call,cdr3_length,clone_size,d_call,j_call,cdr3_nt,cdr3_aa
TRBV5-1,16,few,TRBD2,TRBJ2-3,TGCGCCAGCAGCTTGGGGACTAGCGGGAGCACAGATACGCAGTATTTT,CASSLGTSGSTDTQYF
TRBV27,14,few,NA,TRBJ2-3,TGTGCCAGCAGTTTACCGGGGATCTCAGATACGCAGTATTTT,CASSLPGISDTQYF
TRBV5-1,16,NA,TRBD1,TRBJ2-7,TGCGCCAGCAGCTTTAGTATTCCGTCAGGGGGCTACGAGCAGTACTTC,CASSFSIPSGGYEQYF
TRBV29-1,12,NA,TRBD1,TRBJ2-3,TGCAGCGTGAAGGGACAGGCAGATACGCAGTATTTT,CSVKGQADTQYF
TRBV29-1,18,NA,TRBD2,TRBJ2-1,TGCAGCGTGACTTGGCTAGCGGGAACAACGAGCTCCTACAATGAGCAGTTCTTC,CSVTWLAGTTSSYNEQFF
TRBV2,13,few,TRBD1,TRBJ2-7,TGTGCCAGCAGTGTGGGGACAGGACGCGAGCAGTACTTC,CASSVGTGREQYF
TRBV5-6,15,once,NA,TRBJ1-2,TGTGCCAGCAGCTTGGAATTCGGGGGGAACTATGGCTACCCCTTC,CASSLEFGGNYGYPF
TRBV5-1,15,NA,NA,TRBJ2-6,TGCGCCAGCAGCTTGGAGCTAGCTGGGGCCAACGTCCTGACTTTC,CASSLELAGANVLTF
TRBV4-1,14,few,NA,TRBJ2-7,TGCGCCAGCAGCCAAGGGCGGGCCGTCTACGAGCAGTACTTC,CASSQGRAVYEQYF
TRBV5-1,14,NA,NA,TRBJ1-1,TGCGCCAGCAGCGCGGGAGGGGTGAACACTGAAGCTTTCTTT,CASSAGGVNTEAFF
TRBV5-6,14,few,TRBD1,TRBJ2-1,TGTGCCAGCAGCCGGGACAGGGGGCTTTTTGAGCAGTTCTTC,CASSRDRGLFEQFF
TRBV6-1,16,NA,TRBD2,TRBJ2-3,TGTGCCAGCAGTGAAGGCCCAGCGGGATGGGCTGATACGCAGTATTTT,CASSEGPAGWADTQYF
TRBV5-1,15,NA,TRBD2,TRBJ2-7,TGCGCCAGCAGCTCCGCCCTTACTAGCGCCTACGAGCAGTACTTC,CASSSALTSAYEQYF
TRBV10-3,13,NA,TRBD1,TRBJ1-2,TGTGCCATCAGTGGACAGGGGGTGGGTGGCTACCCCTTC,CAISGQGVGGYPF
TRBV27,15,NA,TRBD2,TRBJ2-1,TGTGCCAGCAGTTTAAAAGCGGGACTGTACGATGAGCAGTTCTTC,CASSLKAGLYDEQFF
TRBV2,15,NA,TRBD1,TRBJ2-7,TGTGCCAGCAGTGATAGGGACAGGGTTCCGTACGAGCAGTACTTC,CASSDRDRVPYEQYF
TRBV15,16,once,TRBD2,TRBJ2-1,TGTGCCACCAGCAGAGGTTCTAGCGGGGGGTACAATGAGCAGTTCTTC,CATSRGSSGGYNEQFF
TRBV18,13,NA,TRBD1,TRBJ1-2,TGTGCCAGCTCAGAACAGGGGAAGGATGGCTACACCTTC,CASSEQGKDGYTF
TRBV9,15,NA,TRBD2,TRBJ2-5,TGTGCCAGCAGCCCCCGGGAGGGGCCCTTGTGGACCCAGTACTTC,CASSPREGPLWTQYF
TRBV5-6,16,NA,NA,TRBJ2-5,TGTGCCAGCAGCTTGGTAGGGACAACGTACCAAGAGACCCAGTACTTC,CASSLVGTTYQETQYF
TRBV2,15,NA,NA,TRBJ1-3,TGTGCCAGCAGATCGACTGGCAGCTCTGGAAACACCATATATTTT,CASRSTGSSGNTIYF
TRBV11-2,12,NA,NA,TRBJ1-2,TGTGCCAGCAGCCAACAGGGACAAGGCTACACCTTC,CASSQQGQGYTF
TRBV15,16,NA,TRBD1,TRBJ2-7,TGTGCCACCAGCAGAGCAGGGGGACAGGGGGCCTACGAGCAGTACTTC,CATSRAGGQGAYEQYF
TRBV18,14,NA,NA,TRBJ2-5,TGTGCCAGCTCACCGTTGGCCTCCCAAGAGACCCAGTACTTC,CASSPLASQETQYF
TRBV28,14,NA,NA,TRBJ1-5,TGTGCCAGCAGTTTTTTTGGAGATAATCAGCCCCAGCATTTT,CASSFFGDNQPQHF
TRBV5-1,12,NA,NA,TRBJ2-7,TGCGCCAGCAGCCTCCGACAGGGACTTAAGTACTTC,CASSLRQGLKYF
TRBV5-6,15,NA,NA,TRBJ2-5,TGTGCCAGCACCACGTGGGCGGGCCGCAGAGGGACCCAGTACTTC,CASTTWAGRRGTQYF
TRBV7-2,16,NA,TRBD1,TRBJ1-5,TGTGCCAGCAGCCTCCGTCAGGGGGGTAGCAATCAGCCCCAGCATTTT,CASSLRQGGSNQPQHF
TRBV4-3,17,NA,TRBD2,TRBJ2-2,TGCGCCAGCAGCCTAGACCCAGCGGGGACCAACGCCGGGGAGCTGTTTTTT,CASSLDPAGTNAGELFF
TRBV5-1,14,NA,TRBD2,TRBJ2-1,TGCGCCAGCAGCGGGGCTAGCGGATTCAATGAGCAGTTCTTC,CASSGASGFNEQFF
TRBV12-5,17,NA,NA,TRBJ1-1,TGTGCTAGTGGTTTGGGTAGGCAGTTCGAGGCTAACACTGAAGCTTTCTTT,CASGLGRQFEANTEAFF
TRBV6-1,15,NA,TRBD1,TRBJ1-6,TGTGCCAGCAGTGTGTTTCGACAGGGAGACTCACCCCTCAACTTT,CASSVFRQGDSPLNF
TRBV7-2,19,once,NA,TRBJ1-2,TGTGCCAGCAGCCCACCCGGGACAAGGGGCATTTCTCGCCTCTATGGCTACACCTTC,CASSPPGTRGISRLYGYTF
TRBV27,15,NA,TRBD1,TRBJ1-1,TGTGCCAGCAGTCCCTGGACAGGGCGGAACACTGAAACTTTCTTT,CASSPWTGRNTETFF
TRBV6-6,16,once,TRBD1,TRBJ1-6,TGTGCCAGCAGCAGGGGACAGGGTGACGATAATTCACCCCTCCACTTT,CASSRGQGDDNSPLHF
TRBV7-8,12,once,NA,TRBJ1-1,TGTGCCAGCAGCTTAGGCGGGCAAACTCCCTTCTTT,CASSLGGQTPFF
TRBV2,15,few,NA,TRBJ2-2,TGTGCCAGCAGTCTTTTGGGAGGATACACCGGGGAGCTGTTTTTT,CASSLLGGYTGELFF
TRBV7-9,16,NA,NA,TRBJ2-7,TGTGCCAGCAGCTTAGGACCGGGAGTCAAAAACTACGAGCAGTACTTC,CASSLGPGVKNYEQYF
TRBV19,13,NA,TRBD1,TRBJ1-5,TGTGCCAGTAGCGGGACAGGCAATCAGCCCCAGCATTTT,CASSGTGNQPQHF
TRBV27,16,NA,TRBD1,TRBJ1-2,TGTGCCAACAGTGCATCGGACAGGGGTTTGCTCTATGGCTACACCTTC,CANSASDRGLLYGYTF
TRBV27,17,NA,TRBD1,TRBJ1-6,TGTGCCAGCAGTTTATACGACAGGGGGCGCGGGGTCTCACCCCTCCACTTT,CASSLYDRGRGVSPLHF
TRBV30,17,once,TRBD1,TRBJ1-3,TGTGCCTGGAGTGTTGGGACAGGGTTTTCACTCGGAAACACCATATATTTT,CAWSVGTGFSLGNTIYF
TRBV2,15,NA,TRBD1,TRBJ1-5,TGTGCCAGCTCTGGGAGGACAGGGAGGGGGCAGCCCCAGCATTTT,CASSGRTGRGQPQHF
TRBV28,12,few,NA,TRBJ1-5,TGTGCCAGCAGCCAGGGGTATCAGCCCCAGCATTTT,CASSQGYQPQHF